This T cell receptor beta chain was identified in a study of T-cell reconstitution after alpha-beta-depleted transplantation in children. V lost 0 bases and J lost 6, with 10 bases in between. The CDR3 has 14 amino acids. From germline, CDR1 is SGHDT and CDR2 YYEEEE. Unique molecular identifiers were incorporated during preparation of the TCRbeta library. TCRdb itself ran the PCR reads through MiXCR, one entry per CDR3 protein. The table has 360,000 or so distinct CDR3 sequences, roughly 21% seen once. The receptor was derived from a human donor who donated a stem cell graft to a child with acute myeloid leukemia. This rearrangement joins TRBV5-6 to TRBJ2-1; D unclear. The sample consisted of PBMCs from the stem cell graft donor, taken from the stem cell graft. CDR3 amino acids: CASSLVPIGNEQFF. The CDR3 DNA follows: TGTGCCAGCAGCTTGGTCCCGATTGGCAATGAGCAGTTCTTC. The full variable domain, completed using reference TRBV5-6 and TRBJ2-1, is DAGVTQSPTHLIKTRGQQVTLRCSPKSGHDTVSWYQQALGQGPQFIFQYYEEEERQRGNFPDRFSGHQFPNYSSELNVNALLLGDSALYLCASSLVPIGNEQFFGPGTRLTVL.